One and the same sample provided the 27 T cell receptor beta chains below, sequenced in a study of blood T cell repertoires in COVID-19. Data came from immunoSEQ multiplex PCR; TCRdb stores just in-frame clones and leaves some out. The sample consists of 360,000 or so clones, roughly 91% of them appearing once. Specimen: PBMCs or T cells enriched from blood (not recorded which). These receptors all come from a woman in her 30s who had recovered from COVID-19.

The CDR3 region has the DNA TGCGCCAGCAGCCAAGATGTGGAGTTTGGAAACACCATATATTTT. It is translated as CASSQDVEFGNTIYF. V and J are TRBV4-3 and TRBJ1-3, with unresolved D. CDR1 is LGHNA, CDR2 YSLEER, per germline. V gave up 0 bases and J gave up 3 bases, with 9 bases separating them. The CDR3 is 15 residues long.

The rearrangement uses TRBV9 and TRBJ1-1, with TRBD1 matching 9 bases. This CDR3 contains 14 residues. Trimming cost V 0 bases and J 8 bases; bases outside gene matches: 5. Germline V gene lookup returns CDR1 SGDLS and CDR2 YYNGEE. The CDR3 spells CASSVDNRGREAFF. CDR3 sequence (DNA): TGTGCCAGCAGCGTAGACAACAGGGGGCGCGAAGCTTTCTTT.

This clone occurred a few times. The CDR3 reads CASGRGAGHPDTQYF. CDR3 sequence (DNA): TGTGCCAGCGGTCGGGGGGCGGGTCATCCGGATACGCAGTATTTT. The chain has TRBV6-5 and TRBJ2-3, with a tentative D call TRBD2 (7 bases). The germline V and J ends were trimmed by 8 bases and 6 bases, with 21 bases remaining between them. CDR1 is MNHEY and CDR2 is SVGAGI in the germline V gene. This CDR3 is 15 amino acids long.

The chain links TRBV3-1 (or the pseudogene TRBV3-2) to TRBJ2-1; tentatively, D is TRBD2 (5 bases). The CDR3 length is 14 residues. Germline V gene lookup returns CDR1 LGHDT and CDR2 YNNKEL (reference sequence). Trimming left V 10 bases short and J 7 bases short, with 20 bases between. DNA of the CDR3: TGTGCCACCCGAAGGAGCGGAGGCGTTAATGAGCAGTTCTTC. Its translation: CATRRSGGVNEQFF.

The chain carries TRBV5-8 and TRBJ2-1; 14 bases map to TRBD2. The CDR3 contains 16 residues. Germline V gene lookup returns CDR1 SGHTS and CDR2 YDEGEE. Unmatched junction bases numbered 8, after V lost 2 bases and J lost 10 bases. DNA for the CDR3: TGTGCCAGCAGCTTTGATTCGGGACTAGCGGGAGACGAGCAGTTCTTC. Translated, it gives CASSFDSGLAGDEQFF. Together with reference TRBV5-8 and TRBJ2-1, the CDR3 gives the full variable domain: EAGVTQSPTHLIKTRGQQATLRCSPISGHTSVYWYQQALGLGLQFLLWYDEGEERNRGNFPPRFSGRQFPNYSSELNVNALELEDSALYLCASSFDSGLAGDEQFFGPGTRLTVL.

The V call is TRBV28, the J call TRBJ1-5, with D possibly matching TRBD1 (6 bases). Trimming removed 6 bases at V and 11 bases at J, with 17 bases between. The CDR3 is 13 amino acids. Germline loops: CDR1 MDHEN, CDR2 SYDVKM. The CDR3 sequence: CASSLTGSSAQHF. The DNA of the CDR3 is TGTGCCAGCAGCCTTACAGGGTCATCAGCCCAGCATTTT.

V is TRBV13 and J is TRBJ1-4; TRBD1 matches 7 bases. CDR3 length equals 14 residues. The J segment lost 6 bases and the V segment lost 4 bases, leaving 5 bases of the junction unmatched. The germline CDR1 and CDR2 sequences are PRHDT and FYEKMQ (reference sequence). The CDR3 here is CASSSRGGDEKLFF. CDR3 nucleotide sequence: TGTGCCAGCAGCTCCAGAGGGGGCGATGAAAAACTGTTTTTT.

The chain uses TRBV6-5 and TRBJ2-2; a possible D gene is TRBD1 (6 bases). Per germline, CDR1 MNHEY and CDR2 SVGAGI. Trimming pared 6 bases from V and 6 bases from J, leaving 14 bases between. This CDR3 is 14 amino acids long. This CDR3 reads CASRNQNRAGELFF. The CDR3 nucleotides are TGTGCCAGCAGAAACCAAAACAGGGCCGGGGAGCTGTTTTTT.

This clone was detected only once. The chain links TRBV30 to TRBJ2-7; 7 bases fit TRBD1. The CDR3 spans 14 residues. Germline assignment: CDR1 GTSNPN and CDR2 SVGIG (reference sequence). V trimming: 8 bases; J trimming: 0 bases; junction bases outside the gene matches: 10. CDR3 amino acids: CAGIETGDSYEQYF. CDR3 DNA: TGTGCCGGGATTGAAACAGGGGACTCCTACGAGCAGTACTTC.

The V gene is TRBV19, the J gene TRBJ1-2, with 8 positions matching TRBD1. Germline-derived CDR1 and CDR2 are LNHDA and SQIVND (reference sequence). This CDR3 has 13 amino acids. Trimming at V came to 5 bases and at J to 4 bases, leaving 3 bases not matched to a gene. The DNA of the CDR3 is TGTGCCAGTAGTCGCGGGACAGGCTATGGCTACACCTTC. It codes for CASSRGTGYGYTF.

The chain combines TRBV6-5 with TRBJ1-2; D is undetermined. Germline lookup yields CDR1 MNHEY and CDR2 SVGAGI. V lost 7 bases and J lost 5, with 8 bases in between. CDR3 length: 11 residues. CDR3 in amino acids: CASNTVYGYTF. CDR3 DNA: TGTGCCAGCAACACAGTGTATGGCTACACCTTC.

This clone was found once. The chain recombines TRBV7-6 with TRBJ1-5; 7 nucleotides agree with TRBD1. After removal of 4 bases from V and 3 bases from J, the junction contained 9 bases not matched to a gene. This CDR3 region has 16 residues. Germline CDR1 and CDR2: SGHVS and FNYEAQ. CDR3 in amino acids: CASSCKGGQNNQPQHF. CDR3 DNA sequence: TGTGCCAGCAGCTGCAAGGGGGGACAGAACAATCAGCCCCAGCATTTT. Supplemented by reference TRBV7-6 and TRBJ1-5, the full variable domain reads GAGVSQSPRYKVTKRGQDVALRCDPISGHVSLYWYRQALGQGPEFLTYFNYEAQQDKSGLPNDRFSAERPEGSISTLTIQRTEQRDSAMYRCASSCKGGQNNQPQHFGDGTRLSIL.

This clone was counted a single time. The chain employs TRBV5-1 and TRBJ2-7; D gene uncertain. The CDR3 runs 14 residues. Germline values: CDR1 SGHRS, CDR2 YFSETQ. The V gene lost 2 bases and the J gene lost 6 bases, with 15 bases spanning the gap. The CDR3 DNA follows: TGCGCCAGCAGCTTCGCTTCTTCGCCAGGCGAGCAGTACTTC. This translates into CASSFASSPGEQYF.

The sample holds one count of this clone. This chain connects TRBV11-2 to TRBJ1-5; weak D call: TRBD1 (6 bases). From germline, CDR1 is SGHAT and CDR2 FQNNGV. Between the trimmed V and J ends, which lost 0 bases and 6 bases, there was a span of 12 bases. The CDR3 runs to 15 residues. The DNA for the CDR3 is TGTGCCAGCAGCTTAGACCGACAGGTGGGTCAGCCCCAGCATTTT. Translated, it gives CASSLDRQVGQPQHF.

The chain recombines TRBV10-1 with TRBJ2-2, with TRBD1 matching 8 bases. Germline CDR1 reads WNHNN; CDR2 reads SYGVQD (reference sequence). The length of the CDR3 is 19 residues. Trimming at V came to 4 bases and at J to 0 bases, leaving 13 bases not matched to a gene. The CDR3 loop reads CASSGPPGDRQTNTGELFF. Written as DNA, the CDR3 is TGCGCCAGCAGTGGGCCACCCGGGGACAGGCAGACGAACACCGGGGAGCTGTTTTTT.

The CDR3 sequence: CASSLIGGGPDTQYF. CDR3 in DNA: TGTGCCAGCAGTCTTATTGGCGGGGGGCCAGATACGCAGTATTTT. This chain connects TRBV6-2 or TRBV6-3 to TRBJ2-3, with 8 bases that match TRBD2. J gave up 4 bases and V 5 bases, and 8 bases lay outside the gene matches. The CDR3 length is 15 residues. Looked up from germline, CDR1 is MNHEY and CDR2 is SVGEGT.

The J gene is TRBJ2-1, the V gene TRBV24-1; TRBD2 is a possible D gene (5 bases). CDR1 and CDR2 from the germline V gene are KGHDR and SFDVKD. V was pared by 7 bases and J by 5 bases, with 17 bases between. The CDR3 sequence is 15 residues long. This CDR3 is CATRNRDTKNNEQFF. The CDR3 DNA reads as TGTGCCACCAGGAACCGGGATACCAAAAACAATGAGCAGTTCTTC.

The gene calls are TRBV6-2 or TRBV6-3 and TRBJ1-5; 7 nucleotides line up with TRBD1. Trimming at V came to 5 bases and at J to 6 bases, leaving 7 bases not matched to a gene. Germline V gene lookup returns CDR1 MNHEY and CDR2 SVGEGT. This CDR3 contains 14 residues. CDR3 in amino acids: CASSPDRFIQPQHF. The CDR3 region has the DNA TGTGCCAGCAGTCCGGACAGGTTTATTCAGCCCCAGCATTTT.

The chain couples TRBV3-1 (or the pseudogene TRBV3-2) to TRBJ1-5; TRBD1 matches at 7 bases. V lost 1 base to trimming and J lost 4 bases; unmatched junction nucleotides: 4. The CDR3 length is 15 residues. Germline CDR1 is LGHDT and CDR2 is YNNKEL (reference sequence). CDR3 amino acids: CASSQAQGMNQPQHF. CDR3 DNA: TGTGCCAGCAGCCAAGCACAGGGGATGAATCAGCCCCAGCATTTT.

The chain joins TRBV19 to TRBJ2-2; D might be TRBD2 (5 bases). CDR1 LNHDA and CDR2 SQIVND come from the germline V gene (reference sequence). V lost 8 bases and J lost 3, with 10 bases in between. The CDR3 has 13 residues. The DNA of the CDR3 is TGTGCCAGTTCTACTAGAGACACCGGGGAGCTGTTTTTT. This sequence encodes CASSTRDTGELFF.

V usage is TRBV5-6 and J usage is TRBJ2-1, with 11 bases that match TRBD2. CDR1 and CDR2 (germline): SGHDT, YYEEEE. The CDR3 is 15 amino acids. The trim removed 4 bases at V and 7 bases at J, leaving 7 bases unmatched. Here the CDR3 reads CASSGGLAERNEQFF. The CDR3 nucleotides are TGTGCCAGCAGCGGGGGACTAGCGGAAAGGAATGAGCAGTTCTTC.

The gene calls are TRBV30 and TRBJ2-5; TRBD2 might be the D (7 bases). This CDR3 has 15 residues. The germline V and J ends were trimmed by 4 bases and 6 bases, with 21 bases remaining between them. Germline V gives CDR1 GTSNPN, CDR2 SVGIG (reference sequence). CDR3 in DNA: TGTGCCTGGAACCCTCGGGGGGCCCCTGTGAAGACCCAGTACTTC. It is translated as CAWNPRGAPVKTQYF.

V gene TRBV11-2 combines with J gene TRBJ1-3; 7 nucleotides line up with TRBD1. Trimming cost V 1 base and J 4 bases; bases outside gene matches: 1. The CDR3 has 14 amino acids. Germline V gives CDR1 SGHAT, CDR2 FQNNGV. CDR3 coding DNA: TGTGCCAGCAGCTTAGGGACAGGAGGAAACACCATATATTTT. Translating gives CASSLGTGGNTIYF.

This chain links TRBV7-9 with TRBJ2-5; D may be TRBD2 (6 bases). The CDR3 loop spans 17 amino acids. Trimming left V 6 bases short and J 5 bases short, with 25 bases between. Germline loops: CDR1 SEHNR, CDR2 FQNEAQ (reference sequence). The CDR3 DNA reads TGTGCCAGCAGGGGTAGCGGCCTCCCCCCGTTTTATGAGACCCAGTACTTC. It yields the protein CASRGSGLPPFYETQYF.

The rearrangement links TRBV28 to TRBJ1-2, with TRBD1 as a possible D gene (5 bases). Looked up from germline, CDR1 is MDHEN and CDR2 is SYDVKM. Deletions cut 8 bases from V and 0 bases from J, with 13 bases between. The CDR3 sequence is 14 residues long. The CDR3 region is CASSPGGTNYGYTF. As DNA, the CDR3 is TGTGCCAGCTCTCCCGGGGGAACTAACTATGGCTACACCTTC.

V is TRBV27 and J is TRBJ1-1; 10 nucleotides line up with TRBD1. CDR1 MNHEY and CDR2 SMNVEV come from the germline V gene (reference sequence). The CDR3 totals 13 residues. V was clipped by 6 bases and J by 5 bases; unmatched bases: 3. In nucleotides, the CDR3 is TGTGCCAGCAGGGGACAGGGGTTAACTGAAGCTTTCTTT. It translates to CASRGQGLTEAFF.

The V call is TRBV4-1, the J call TRBJ2-1; TRBD2 matches 8 bases. The germline V gene has CDR1 MGHRA and CDR2 YSYEKL. Trimming cost V 1 base and J 5 bases; bases outside gene matches: 4. The length of the CDR3 is 15 residues. DNA for the CDR3: TGCGCCAGCAGCCAAGCGGGGGGGCCGCACAATGAGCAGTTCTTC. Translated, it gives CASSQAGGPHNEQFF.